This T cell receptor beta chain was observed in a study of T cell responses to AZD1222 COVID-19 vaccine. Libraries were prepared by immunoSEQ multiplex PCR; TCRdb keeps only in-frame clonotypes and omits some of them. The sample consists of 180,000 or so clones, about 93% of them appearing once. This clone has only one observation. With 3 bases clipped from V and 3 bases from J, the junction kept 8 bases outside the gene matches. The CDR3 spans 16 residues. Per the germline V gene, CDR1 is KGHSH and CDR2 is LQKENI. J is TRBJ1-5 and V is TRBV18; 7 bases fit TRBD1. The sequence was obtained from an adult who received the MenACWY meningococcal vaccine as a control. The source was peripheral blood, collected 28 days after the second dose of the MenACWY control vaccine. The CDR3 DNA sequence: TGTGCCAGCTCACCTACACCCGGGACAGCCAATCAGCCCCAGCATTTT. Amino acids: CASSPTPGTANQPQHF.